Given below is one T cell receptor beta chain in context. Its target is unknown. Sequencing used immunoSEQ multiplex PCR; TCRdb keeps in-frame clones, though not all of them. The sample shows about 160,000 clones, just over 90% of them seen only once. The sample is drawn from a study of T cell responses to AZD1222 COVID-19 vaccine. Germline V gene sequence: CDR1 LGHDT, CDR2 YNNKEL (reference sequence). This CDR3 has 14 residues. Trimming took off 4 bases at V and 7 bases at J, with 13 bases between the two ends. Study conclusions and caveats: The number of AZD1222 recipients seropositive at baseline was only five or six.

The sample consisted of peripheral blood, taken 28 days after the second AZD1222 dose. The TCR originated in an adult who received the AZD1222 COVID-19 vaccine. The chain employs TRBV3-1 (or the pseudogene TRBV3-2) and TRBJ1-4; weak D call: TRBD1 (6 bases). The DNA for the CDR3 is TGTGCCAGCAGCCTCCGCAGGGGCTTTGAAAAACTGTTTTTT. It codes for CASSLRRGFEKLFF.